This T cell receptor beta chain was sequenced for a study of T cells in tuberculosis. Study context: A South African cohort included IGRA-negative adolescents, latently infected IGRA-positive adolescents and adults with active tuberculosis. Study observations and caveats: Cases with active tuberculosis were adults, while controls were adolescents. Active tuberculosis alpha repertoires lay closer to GMM-specific TCRs than controls'.

CDR1 and CDR2 from the germline V gene are GTSNPN and SVGIG (reference sequence). The V segment lost 0 bases and the J segment 7 bases; nucleotides outside the gene matches: 7. This CDR3 comprises 14 residues. In the case of this clone: Its specificity is unknown.

Profiling relied on immunoSEQ multiplex PCR, and the TCRdb table lists in-frame clones only, not all of them. The table records tens of thousands of clones, approximately 93% of them present only once. The TCR comes from a donor aged 10-35 years with latent tuberculosis or without tuberculosis infection. This chain uses TRBV30 with TRBJ1-1; 8 nucleotides line up with TRBD1. The sample consisted of PBMCs. CDR3 amino acids: CAWSVGAGGSEAFF. The CDR3 region has the DNA TGTGCCTGGAGTGTAGGGGCAGGGGGCAGTGAAGCTTTCTTT. The whole variable domain, filled in from reference TRBV30 and TRBJ1-1, reads SQTIHQWPATLVQPVGSPLSLECTVEGTSNPNLYWYRQAAGRGLQLLFYSVGIGQISSEVPQNLSASRPQDRQFILSSKKLLLSDSGFYLCAWSVGAGGSEAFFGQGTRLTVV.